The entry that follows covers one T cell receptor beta chain sequence. Germline V gene sequence: CDR1 MGHRA, CDR2 YSYEKL. This CDR3 has 15 residues. The data derive from a study of T cells expressing NK-cell markers. TCRdb reprocessed the 5' RACE reads; each CDR3 protein has one entry and no DNA is given. The sample table includes 300,000 to 500,000 distinct CDR3 sequences. The chain recombines TRBV4-1 with TRBJ2-1; TCRdb's D call, TRBD2, is unchecked because there is no DNA. This clonotype was sampled from a woman aged 45-65 years in good health. The sequencing input was blood T cells: a sorted CD56 or NKG2C T cell subset, CD4+ or CD8+ T cells, or bulk PBMC T cells (not recorded which). CDR3 in amino acids: CASSQPAVTYNEQFF.